The 5 T cell receptor beta chains below come from one sample, sequenced in a study of T cell responses to AZD1222 COVID-19 vaccine. Only in-frame clones appear in the TCRdb table, and some are missing; sequencing was by immunoSEQ multiplex PCR. The sample holds roughly 120,000 clones, 85% to 95% seen once. Specimen: peripheral blood, collected on day 0 of AZD1222 vaccination. The receptors were gathered from an adult in good health.

The chain links TRBV11-3 to TRBJ1-1, with TRBD1 matching over 7 bases. In germline, CDR1 is SGHNT, CDR2 YENEEA. The V and J ends lost 1 base and 1 base, in that order; junction bases with no gene match: 15. This CDR3 spans 19 amino acids. CDR3 loop: CASSLVLGTGTVKNTEAFF. The CDR3 DNA follows: TGTGCCAGCAGCTTAGTTTTGGGGACCGGGACAGTAAAGAACACTGAAGCTTTCTTT.

CDR3 DNA: TGTGCCAGTAGTACCGCCGGATTGTTGGGCTACACCTTC. This codes for CASSTAGLLGYTF. The chain links TRBV19 to TRBJ1-2; no firm D call. The CDR3 is 13 amino acids. V gave up 4 bases and J gave up 8 bases, with 14 bases separating them. Germline lookup yields CDR1 LNHDA and CDR2 SQIVND (reference sequence).

The chain uses TRBV13 and TRBJ2-1; no reliable D call. Trimming stripped 5 bases from V and 0 bases from J, with 17 bases between. The CDR3 totals 17 residues. Germline-derived CDR1 and CDR2 are PRHDT and FYEKMQ (reference sequence). Here the CDR3 reads CASSQRAGPFSYNEQFF. The CDR3 nucleotides are TGTGCCAGCAGCCAAAGGGCCGGACCCTTCTCCTACAATGAGCAGTTCTTC.

J is TRBJ2-7 and V is TRBV14; 7 bases match TRBD2. CDR1 and CDR2 (germline): SGHDN, FVKESK. CDR3 length: 13 residues. Trimming at V came to 2 bases and at J to 2 bases, leaving 0 bases not matched to a gene. The CDR3: CASSQREAYEQYF. The DNA for the CDR3 is TGTGCCAGCAGCCAACGGGAGGCCTACGAGCAGTACTTC.

The chain couples TRBV4-2 to TRBJ2-5, with 8 bases aligning to TRBD2. The germline gives CDR1 LGHNA, CDR2 YNFKEQ. The junction had 4 bases not matched to a gene; V was cut back by 8 bases and J by 2 bases. The CDR3 covers 13 residues. CDR3 in DNA: TGTGCCAGCGCTAGCGGGCTTCAAGAGACCCAGTACTTC. This sequence encodes CASASGLQETQYF.